This T cell receptor beta chain comes out of a study of identical twins. The table lists this clonotype with many counts. TCRdb re-analysed the 5' RACE reads in MiXCR, keeping a single row per CDR3 protein. Here the sample spans 200,000 to 250,000 distinct CDR3 sequences, 6% to 9% being singletons. The same data also contributed to another study, on yellow fever vaccine responses in identical twins.

The specimen was memory (CD45RO+) T cells sorted from blood. The receptor was isolated from a woman aged 18-30 years in good health.

CDR3 protein: CASSVGLAGSSTGELFF. The CDR3 coding sequence is TGTGCCAGCAGCGTAGGGCTAGCGGGGTCGAGCACCGGGGAGCTGTTTTTT. This chain joins TRBV9 and TRBJ2-2; TRBD2 matches 9 bases. CDR1 and CDR2 (germline): SGDLS, YYNGEE. The CDR3 covers 17 residues. V was clipped by 0 bases and J by 4 bases; unmatched bases: 7.